A single sample gave rise to the 19 T cell receptor beta chains below, sequenced in a study of neurological immune-mediated disorders. One entry per CDR3 protein results from TCRdb running MiXCR on the 5' RACE reads. The table lists tens of thousands of distinct CDR3 sequences, 4% of them singletons. Sequences were obtained from CD4+ T cells from blood. The receptors derive from a woman in her 40s in good health.

In this sample, this clonotype turned up many times. The chain links TRBV5-6 to TRBJ2-1; D gene unclear. This CDR3 is built from 11 residues. Trimming left V 0 bases short and J 6 bases short, with 1 base between. The germline V gene encodes CDR1 SGHDT and CDR2 YYEEEE. For the CDR3, the DNA is TGTGCCAGCAGCTTGGGCAATGAGCAGTTCTTC. Its protein product is CASSLGNEQFF.

This clonotype has ten or more counts. The chain combines TRBV5-1 with TRBJ2-7; possibly TRBD1 for D (5 bases). V lost 4 bases and J 5 bases, leaving 13 bases between the germline ends. Germline CDR1 and CDR2: SGHRS and YFSETQ. This CDR3 is 13 amino acids long. Here the CDR3 DNA reads TGCGCCAGCAGCCCACCAGGGCCCCACGAGCAGTACTTC. It encodes CASSPPGPHEQYF.

The chain recombines TRBV20-1 with TRBJ2-1; 7 nucleotides line up with TRBD2. The CDR3 is made up of 15 amino acids. V dropped 6 bases and J dropped 5; count of bases not matched to a gene: 13. Germline CDR1 is DFQATT and CDR2 is SNEGSKA (reference sequence). For the CDR3, the DNA is TGCAGTGCCAGTAGCGGGTACGGACTGGACAATGAGCAGTTCTTC. This codes for CSASSGYGLDNEQFF.

This sequence joins TRBV12-3 or TRBV12-4 and TRBJ1-6; possible D gene TRBD1, 5 bases. Trimming stripped 2 bases from V and 7 bases from J, with 9 bases between. This CDR3 has 14 residues. CDR3 nucleotides: TGTGCCAGCAGTTTAAGACAGTTCAATTCACCCCTCCACTTT. It encodes CASSLRQFNSPLHF.

This clonotype showed up many times. The V gene is TRBV7-2, the J gene TRBJ2-7; 7 nucleotides match TRBD1. V was clipped by 5 bases and J by 3 bases; unmatched bases: 7. Germline V lookup: CDR1 SGHTA, CDR2 FQGNSA. This CDR3 comprises 14 residues. DNA of the CDR3: TGTGCCAGCAGCCTCTGGACAGGTAGCTACGAGCAGTACTTC. This translates into CASSLWTGSYEQYF. The variable domain in full, completed from reference TRBV7-2 and TRBJ2-7, reads GAGVSQSPSNKVTEKGKDVELRCDPISGHTALYWYRQSLGQGLEFLIYFQGNSAPDKSGLPSDRFSAERTGGSVSTLTIQRTQQEDSAVYLCASSLWTGSYEQYFGPGTRLTVT.

This clonotype was found many times. The rearrangement uses TRBV5-1 and TRBJ2-3; 7 nucleotides align to TRBD2. Per the germline V gene, CDR1 is SGHRS and CDR2 is YFSETQ. J was trimmed by 1 base and V by 6 bases; bases with no gene match: 8. The CDR3 sequence is 15 residues long. CDR3 residues: CASTLSGGGTDTQYF. The CDR3, as DNA: TGCGCCAGCACCCTTTCGGGAGGCGGCACAGATACGCAGTATTTT.

This clonotype was picked up many times. V usage is TRBV5-1 and J usage is TRBJ2-3, with D possibly TRBD2 on 5 matching bases. The CDR3 is made up of 14 amino acids. From germline, CDR1 is SGHRS and CDR2 YFSETQ. V lost 0 bases and J 8 bases, leaving 13 bases between the germline ends. In DNA form, the CDR3 reads TGCGCCAGCAGCTTGGCAGCGGCTGGTGGTACGCAGTATTTT. As protein: CASSLAAAGGTQYF.

This clonotype was seen ten or more times. The V and J genes are TRBV5-1 and TRBJ2-3; possibly TRBD1 for D (5 bases). The CDR3 runs 13 residues. Trimming removed 5 bases from V and 3 bases from J, with 10 bases in between. Germline CDR1 SGHRS, CDR2 YFSETQ. CDR3 sequence: CASRVRATDTQYF. In DNA, the CDR3 is TGCGCCAGCAGAGTCAGGGCTACAGATACGCAGTATTTT.

J is TRBJ2-2 and V is TRBV11-2; D unclear. The germline V gene encodes CDR1 SGHAT and CDR2 FQNNGV. The CDR3 has 13 amino acids. V lost 2 bases to trimming and J lost 6 bases, with 7 bases between them. The CDR3 nucleotides read TGTGCCAGCAGCTTAAGGACCGCCGGGGAGCTGTTTTTT. Encoded protein: CASSLRTAGELFF.

This clonotype was seen many times. V and J are TRBV3-1 and TRBJ2-7, with a possible D match to TRBD2 (5 bases). The germline V and J ends were trimmed by 0 bases and 1 base, with 7 bases remaining between them. The germline V gene encodes CDR1 LGHDT and CDR2 YNNKEL (reference sequence). The CDR3 runs 14 residues. CDR3 in amino acids: CASSQEKRSYEQYF. CDR3 in DNA: TGTGCCAGCAGCCAAGAGAAGCGGTCCTACGAGCAGTACTTC.

In its sample, this clonotype was seen many times. This chain links TRBV20-1 with TRBJ2-7, with 7 bases identical to TRBD2. Germline V gene lookup returns CDR1 DFQATT and CDR2 SNEGSKA (reference sequence). CDR3 size: 15 residues. Germline trimming cut 5 bases from V and 7 bases from J; bases unmatched to any gene: 17. This chain's CDR3 is CSAARPGLGSSEQYF. The CDR3 DNA is TGCAGTGCTGCGAGACCTGGACTAGGCTCGAGTGAGCAGTACTTC.

Many counts were recorded for this clonotype. The rearrangement links TRBV5-6 to TRBJ2-1, with TRBD2 identical over 13 bases. The ends lost 4 bases at V and 7 bases at J; junction bases unmatched: 5. The CDR3 consists of 15 residues. Germline CDR1 reads SGHDT; CDR2 reads YYEEEE. CDR3: CASSSRTSGGNEQFF. CDR3 nucleotides: TGTGCCAGCAGCAGCCGGACTAGCGGGGGAAATGAGCAGTTCTTC.

At least ten counts were recorded for this clonotype. The chain couples TRBV9 to TRBJ1-2; possibly TRBD1 for D (6 bases). V dropped 4 bases and J dropped 5 bases, with 18 bases sitting between them. The germline gives CDR1 SGDLS, CDR2 YYNGEE. CDR3 length: 15 amino acids. Here the CDR3 reads CASSPGQQNQYGYTF. CDR3 bases: TGTGCCAGCAGCCCCGGACAGCAAAATCAATATGGCTACACCTTC.

This clonotype was seen at least ten times. The chain carries TRBV29-1 and TRBJ2-3; D is uncertain. Germline loops: CDR1 SQVTM, CDR2 ANQGSEA. Trimming removed 7 bases from V and 5 bases from J, with 10 bases in between. The length of the CDR3 is 11 residues. CDR3 protein: CSAGWEDTQYF. The CDR3 DNA follows: TGCAGCGCCGGGTGGGAAGATACGCAGTATTTT.

Many counts were recorded for this clonotype. V usage is TRBV20-1 and J usage is TRBJ1-4; D is uncertain. V was cut by 3 bases and J by 2 bases, with 4 bases left in between. This CDR3 region has 12 residues. Germline V gene sequence: CDR1 DFQATT, CDR2 SNEGSKA (reference sequence). For the CDR3, the DNA is TGCAGTGCTAGGGGCACTAATGAAAAACTGTTTTTT. This sequence encodes CSARGTNEKLFF.

This clonotype was counted at least ten times. The chain employs TRBV6-2 or TRBV6-3 and TRBJ1-4; 8 positions match TRBD1. Unmatched junction bases numbered 10, after V lost 8 bases and J lost 8 bases. Germline V gene data show CDR1 as MNHEY and CDR2 as SVGEGT. The CDR3 is 14 amino acids. The DNA of the CDR3 is TGTGCCAGCGGACCGGTGGGGACAGGCGAAAAACTGTTTTTT. This encodes CASGPVGTGEKLFF.

This clonotype occurred many times. This chain uses TRBV20-1 with TRBJ2-1; unclear D gene. CDR3 size: 13 residues. Germline loops: CDR1 DFQATT, CDR2 SNEGSKA (reference sequence). Trimming left V 3 bases short and J 1 base short, with 7 bases between. The CDR3 sequence is CSASIWSYNEQFF. CDR3 DNA sequence: TGCAGTGCTAGCATTTGGTCCTACAATGAGCAGTTCTTC.

The table lists this clonotype with many counts. J is TRBJ2-7 and V is TRBV11-3; 12 bases line up with TRBD2. Trimming cost V 5 bases and J 3 bases; bases outside gene matches: 2. The CDR3 has 14 residues. The germline V gene encodes CDR1 SGHNT and CDR2 YENEEA. The CDR3 nucleotides read TGTGCCAGCAGCATGACTAGCGGGAGCTACGAGCAGTACTTC. As protein: CASSMTSGSYEQYF.

This clonotype has a count of ten or more. The chain recombines TRBV5-6 with TRBJ1-2; the D gene is possibly TRBD1 (6 bases). The CDR3 has 15 amino acids. V was pared by 0 bases and J by 0 bases, with 9 bases between. The germline CDR1 and CDR2 sequences are SGHDT and YYEEEE. CDR3 sequence (DNA): TGTGCCAGCAGCTTGGATGGGGGCCCTAACTATGGCTACACCTTC. This encodes CASSLDGGPNYGYTF.